This TCR beta chain emerged from a study of identical twins. This clonotype was found a few times. TCRdb ran MiXCR on the 5' RACE reads and lists one entry per CDR3 protein. In the table there are around 340,000 distinct CDR3 sequences, approximately 9.1% of which are singletons. This CDR3 comprises 16 residues. Germline CDR1 MDHEN, CDR2 SYDVKM. The germline V and J ends were trimmed by 6 bases and 0 bases, with 16 bases remaining between them. The sequencing sample was made of naive T cells sorted from blood. The chain recombines TRBV28 with TRBJ2-3; possibly TRBD1 or TRBD2 for D (5 bases each). This receptor was taken from a woman in her fifties or sixties in good health. The CDR3 loop is CASSPFGTKSTDTQYF. For the CDR3, the DNA is TGTGCCAGCAGCCCATTCGGGACGAAAAGCACAGATACGCAGTATTTT.